This T cell receptor beta chain was retrieved from a study of cytomegalovirus exposure and HLA in healthy donors. On the study more broadly: According to later analysis, the same platform produced the 130 or so validation and 600 to 800 first-cohort repertoires. Study outcomes and limitations: Reported results showed that the classifier diagnosed cytomegalovirus status with high specificity and sensitivity. The study labeled approximately 150 TCR beta chains cytomegalovirus-associated. Three CMV-associated chains were confirmed in vitro to be specific for CMV antigens.

The CDR3 consists of 14 residues. The V end lost 2 bases, the J end lost 5 bases, and 12 bases lay between the germline ends. Germline V CDR1 and CDR2: SGHRS, YFSETQ. This clone was seen once. Its antigen is currently unknown. Some clones are missing from TCRdb's copy, which holds only in-frame ones; the method was immunoSEQ multiplex PCR. This sample has 150,000 to 200,000 clones, with 80% to 90% found just once. Sequenced: PBMCs. The clonotype was recovered from a woman in her thirties in good health and CMV-seropositive. The chain carries TRBV5-1 and TRBJ2-3; a possible D gene is TRBD2 (5 bases). This CDR3 is CASSLGLARDTQYF. The CDR3 DNA is TGCGCCAGCAGCTTAGGCCTAGCAAGAGATACGCAGTATTTT.